This T cell receptor beta chain was recovered during a study of blood T cell repertoires in COVID-19. Across the study: Sources were T cells, B-cell-depleted T cells, or PBMCs; the material itself was cDNA or gDNA.

This clone was counted once. Germline CDR1 LGHNA, CDR2 YSLEER. V was pared by 4 bases and J by 4 bases, with 3 bases of the junction left unmatched. This CDR3 spans 14 amino acids. Profiled with immunoSEQ multiplex PCR; TCRdb holds only in-frame clones, not every one. In the table there are 300,000 to 400,000 clones, roughly 87% of which are singletons. The specimen was peripheral blood. This TCR derives from a man aged 30 to 39 with COVID-19, enrolled during active disease. V is TRBV4-3 and J is TRBJ1-4; 7 nucleotides match TRBD1. The CDR3 DNA reads as TGCGCCAGCAGCCCCCGGGACAGTAATGAAAAACTGTTTTTT. Translated, it gives CASSPRDSNEKLFF.